This T cell receptor beta chain came from a study of CD8 T cells in ankylosing spondylitis (dated by TCRdb to between 2016 and 2019). A note on the overall study: T cell receptor beta repertoires were profiled in healthy donors and ankylosing spondylitis patients so that disease-linked TCR variants could be found. Peripheral blood samples were taken, and synovial fluid was additionally collected from ankylosing spondylitis patients. The whole study cohort included some 100 healthy donors and 25 ankylosing spondylitis patients.

Sequencing relied on an Illumina HiSeq 2500. TCR beta libraries were prepared by quantitative 5'-RACE with molecular barcodes. In the original analysis: A new computational method based on a probabilistic model of VDJ rearrangement was used to identify disease-linked TCR variants. TCRdb trimmed the raw reads at Q25, called clones with MiXCR and kept productive beta chains. Identical CDR3 proteins give one entry, which carries the most common genes and DNA. The V and J calls and clone size come from TCRdb's table, not from the authors' own analysis. The sample data list 150,000 to 200,000 distinct CDR3 sequences, and around 18% of these were observed just once. The ten largest account for roughly 7.7% of the sample. On this clonotype: The specificity of this receptor is unknown. Base-call qualities are not available, and no considerably larger clone is one nucleotide away.

Results and caveats for the whole study, not just this receptor: Some motif variants had previously been reported in the synovial fluid and blood of reactive arthritis patients, which suggests shared mechanisms of disease initiation. Significant enrichment of the disease-linked clones was reported in matched synovial fluid samples from ankylosing spondylitis patients. Blood from ankylosing spondylitis patients appeared to be characterized by a TCR beta motif made up of several highly homologous amino acid variants. The disease-linked clones had a CD8+ phenotype and were found at relatively low frequencies in peripheral blood.

The sequenced sample consisted of blood, either unsorted or a sorted T cell fraction (not recorded which). This sequence was found in a male donor with ankylosing spondylitis or in good health (not recorded which).

The DNA reads TGTGCCAGCAGCCGCCGGGTCCGCGGGCAGTACAATGAGCAGTTCTTC. This yields the protein CASSRRVRGQYNEQFF. The rearranged chain carries TRBV3-1 and TRBJ2-1; the D gene is perhaps TRBD2, on 5 matching bases. The germline V gene (reference sequence) yields LGHDT for CDR1 and YNNKEL for CDR2. The CDR3 numbers 16 residues from cysteine through phenylalanine. Just the 48-base CDR3 DNA is kept, in frame starting at base 1. V gives up 4 bases and J gives up 4 bases, and the segment between their germline ends measures 17 bases.